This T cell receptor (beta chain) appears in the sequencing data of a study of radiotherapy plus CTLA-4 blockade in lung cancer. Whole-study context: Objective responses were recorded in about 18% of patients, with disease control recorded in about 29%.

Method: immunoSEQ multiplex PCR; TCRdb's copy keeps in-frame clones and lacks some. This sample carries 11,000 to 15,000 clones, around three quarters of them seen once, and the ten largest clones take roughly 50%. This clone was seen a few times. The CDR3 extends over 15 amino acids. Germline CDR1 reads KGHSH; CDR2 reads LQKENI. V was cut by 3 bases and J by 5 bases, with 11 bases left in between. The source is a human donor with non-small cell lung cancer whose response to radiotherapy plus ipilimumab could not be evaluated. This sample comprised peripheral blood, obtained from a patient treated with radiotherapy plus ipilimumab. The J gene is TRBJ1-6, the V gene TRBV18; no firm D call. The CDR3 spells CASSPRGGNNSPLHF. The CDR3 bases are TGTGCCAGCTCACCGCGGGGTGGGAATAATTCACCCCTCCACTTT.